This TCR beta chain derives from a study of T cells after yellow fever vaccination. Whole-study context: Preparation used SMART-Seq v4 Ultra Low Input for the low-cell-number fractions. Study-wide results and caveats: The secondary response was weaker, and its peak arrived faster, on day 5 versus 15. Booster samples showed a return of most primary-vaccination clones (around 96% CD4, about 88% CD8).

Template switching with 5'RACE generated the TCR cDNA and added a universal primer site and UMIs. From the 5' RACE reads, TCRdb called clonotypes with MiXCR, one entry per CDR3 protein. The sample has some 350,000 distinct CDR3 sequences, around 10% seen once. The CDR3 totals 15 residues. The ends were cut back, 5 bases at V and 7 bases at J, with 21 bases in the middle. Looked up from germline, CDR1 is DFQATT and CDR2 is SNEGSKA (reference sequence). With respect to this clonotype: The antigen is undetermined.

The gene calls are TRBV20-1 and TRBJ2-1, with D possibly being TRBD1 (5 bases). Material: PBMCs, obtained on the day of the first yellow fever vaccination. This receptor was identified in a man aged 18 to 29 who received the YFV17D yellow fever vaccine. The CDR3 DNA reads TGCAGTGCTCCCCGAACAGGTTTAATCAGGAATGAGCAGTTCTTC. This translates into CSAPRTGLIRNEQFF.